This T cell receptor (beta chain) was captured by sequencing in a study of T-cell reconstitution after alpha-beta-depleted transplantation in children. This clonotype appeared many times. V was pared by 3 bases and J by 4 bases, with 5 bases of the junction left unmatched. There are 14 residues in the CDR3. The germline CDR1 and CDR2 sequences are SEHNR and FQNEAQ (reference sequence). Unique molecular identifiers were used to barcode this TCRbeta library. From the PCR reads, TCRdb called clonotypes with MiXCR, one entry per CDR3 protein. The sample lists 240,000 or so distinct CDR3 sequences, around 11% occurring once.

This sequence originates from a human donor who donated a stem cell graft to a child with acute lymphoblastic leukemia. Source: PBMCs from the stem cell graft donor, taken from the stem cell graft. The J gene is TRBJ1-2, the V gene TRBV7-9, with TRBD1 matching 7 bases. The CDR3 region is CASSLIRDSYGYTF. DNA of the CDR3: TGTGCCAGCAGCTTGATCCGGGACAGCTATGGCTACACCTTC.